The 2 T cell receptor beta chains below all came from one sample that was sequenced in a study of shared clonotypes between healthy human individuals. Generated by immunoSEQ multiplex PCR, the TCRdb table keeps only in-frame clones and is missing some. The top ten clones hold roughly 0.83% of a sample with 850,000 to 1,100,000 clones, around 77% of them seen once. The sequenced sample was memory CD4+ T cells from PBMCs. Documented subset: CD45RA-negative fraction. These receptors were obtained from a man aged 18 to 30 in good health. Some clones in this sample may be carry-over from other donors' samples.

The chain is built from TRBV7-9 and TRBJ2-1; D is possibly TRBD1 or TRBD2 (6 bases each). Between the trimmed V and J ends, which lost 9 bases and 10 bases, there was a span of 16 bases. Germline V gene lookup returns CDR1 SEHNR and CDR2 FQNEAQ (reference sequence). This CDR3 has 12 residues. In DNA, the CDR3 is TGTGCCAGTTCGAGGGGGGTGGACGAGCAGTTCTTC. Protein product: CASSRGVDEQFF.

V gene TRBV28 combines with J gene TRBJ1-5, with unresolved D. The CDR3 is 19 residues long. From germline, CDR1 is MDHEN and CDR2 SYDVKM. V lost 4 bases to trimming and J lost 0 bases, with 22 bases between them. CDR3 sequence reads: CASSSVLPLGIYSNQPQHF. In DNA form, the CDR3 reads TGTGCCAGCAGTTCGGTCCTCCCTTTGGGGATTTATAGCAATCAGCCCCAGCATTTT.